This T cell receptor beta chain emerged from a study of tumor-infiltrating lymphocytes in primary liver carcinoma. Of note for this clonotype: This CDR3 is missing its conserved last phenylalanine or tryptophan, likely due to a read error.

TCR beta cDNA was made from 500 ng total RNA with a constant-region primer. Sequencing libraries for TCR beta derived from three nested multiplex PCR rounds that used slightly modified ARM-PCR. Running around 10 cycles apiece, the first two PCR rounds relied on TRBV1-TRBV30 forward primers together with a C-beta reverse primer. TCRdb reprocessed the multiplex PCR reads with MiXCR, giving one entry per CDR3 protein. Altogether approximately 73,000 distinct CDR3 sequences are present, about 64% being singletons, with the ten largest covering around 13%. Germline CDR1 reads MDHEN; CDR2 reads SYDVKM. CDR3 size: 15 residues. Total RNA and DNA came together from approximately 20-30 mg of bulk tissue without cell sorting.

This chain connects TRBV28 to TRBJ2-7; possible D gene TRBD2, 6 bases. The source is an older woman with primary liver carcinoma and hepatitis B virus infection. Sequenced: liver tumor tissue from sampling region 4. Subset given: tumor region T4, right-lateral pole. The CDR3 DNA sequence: TGTGTCAGCAGCCAAACCCACGGGGGAGGCAACGAGCAGTACCTC. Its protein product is CVSSQTHGGGNEQYL.